The T cell receptor (beta chain) described here comes from a study of blood T cell repertoires in COVID-19. Using immunoSEQ multiplex PCR, the repertoire was profiled, and TCRdb retains in-frame clones only, with some absent. Among about half a million clones listed, roughly 87% were seen once. Germline CDR1 SEHNR, CDR2 FQNEAQ (reference sequence). Trimming removed 5 bases from V and 2 bases from J, with 12 bases in between. The CDR3 runs 14 residues. This clone was recorded once. This sequence originates from a man aged 18 to 29 with COVID-19, enrolled during active disease. The rearrangement joins TRBV7-9 to TRBJ1-2, with D tentatively TRBD1 (5 bases). The material sequenced was peripheral blood. CDR3 protein: CASSPPSGNYGYTF. In nucleotides, the CDR3 is TGTGCCAGCAGCCCCCCGTCAGGGAACTATGGCTACACCTTC.